These 18 T cell receptor beta chains came from one sample sequenced in a study of T cells in Graves' hyperthyroidism and ophthalmopathy. It was RNA transcripts that yielded the amplified TCR beta CDR3 regions. The HTBI primer set was used in a first-round RT-PCR of the TCR CDR3. MiXCR was run by TCRdb on the multiplex PCR reads, yielding one entry per CDR3 protein. The sample has 490,000 or so distinct CDR3 sequences, around 20% seen once. The material sequenced was blood. Source of these receptors: a middle-aged man with Graves' ophthalmopathy.

The CDR3 loop is CASSQVSTQSWAFF. CDR3 DNA sequence: TGCGCCAGCAGCCAAGTATCCACCCAGTCCTGGGCTTTCTTT. The J gene is TRBJ1-1, the V gene TRBV4-1, with D hard to call. Germline V CDR1 and CDR2: MGHRA, YSYEKL. Trimming took 1 base from V and 11 from J, leaving 17 bases between them. There are 14 residues in the CDR3.

This clonotype came up a few times. CDR3 protein: CSDIEFMNTEAFF. In DNA, the CDR3 is TGCAGTGACATTGAATTCATGAACACTGAAGCTTTCTTT. The gene calls are TRBV20-1 and TRBJ1-1; D is unresolved. Deletions cut 7 bases from V and 0 bases from J, with 12 bases between. CDR1 DFQATT and CDR2 SNEGSKA come from the germline V gene (reference sequence). The CDR3 length is 13 residues.

The chain combines TRBV24-1 with TRBJ1-1, with TRBD1 matching 8 bases. After removal of 5 bases from V and 3 bases from J, the junction contained 13 bases not matched to a gene. Per germline, CDR1 KGHDR and CDR2 SFDVKD. This CDR3 comprises 17 residues. The CDR3 spells CATSVGQGAGGDTEAFF. In DNA form, the CDR3 reads TGTGCCACCAGTGTCGGGCAGGGGGCGGGAGGGGACACTGAAGCTTTCTTT.

This chain joins TRBV5-4 and TRBJ2-3; maybe TRBD1 (6 bases). Germline lookup yields CDR1 SGHNT and CDR2 YYREEE (reference sequence). Trimming shortened V by 4 bases and J by 4 bases, and 16 bases separated the two germline ends. The CDR3 is 15 residues long. The CDR3 DNA sequence: TGTGCCAGCAGCCCCCGGGTACAGGGTCCAGATACGCAGTATTTT. Its protein product is CASSPRVQGPDTQYF.

This clonotype was recorded many times. CDR3 loop: CASSATAYEQYF. CDR3 coding DNA: TGTGCCAGCAGCGCGACAGCCTACGAGCAGTACTTC. This chain links TRBV7-2 with TRBJ2-7; D is possibly TRBD1 (5 bases). This CDR3 has 12 amino acids. Per the germline V gene, CDR1 is SGHTA and CDR2 is FQGNSA. The V and J ends lost 5 bases and 2 bases respectively, with 7 bases between them.

On this clonotype: An end of the junction differs from the germline gene, which may be a read error. The chain has TRBV7-7 and TRBJ2-3; D gene uncertain. The CDR3 sequence is 16 residues long. Germline CDR1 and CDR2: SSHAT and FNYEAQ (reference sequence). The CDR3: CASSLGGPPGTDTQYF. The CDR3 bases are TGTGCTAGCAGCTTAGGTGGCCCTCCTGGCACAGATACGCAGTATTTT.

This clonotype has a count of ten or more. The CDR3 spells CASSFTGTEQFF. The CDR3, as DNA: TGTGCCAGCAGTTTTACTGGGACAGAGCAGTTCTTC. J is TRBJ2-1 and V is TRBV2; possible D gene TRBD1, 6 bases. Germline CDR1 and CDR2: SNHLY and FYNNEI. This CDR3 contains 12 residues. The V and J ends lost 5 bases and 10 bases respectively, with 12 bases between them.

This clonotype was recorded at least ten times. The J gene is TRBJ1-2, the V gene TRBV11-2; 9 nucleotides align to TRBD1. The CDR3 is 14 amino acids. After removal of 8 bases from V and 6 bases from J, the junction contained 10 bases not matched to a gene. Per germline, CDR1 SGHAT and CDR2 FQNNGV. In DNA, the CDR3 is TGTGCCAGCGGCAAGCGGGACAGGGTCCATGGCTACACCTTC. It is translated as CASGKRDRVHGYTF. The full variable domain, with the rest looked up from reference TRBV11-2 and TRBJ1-2, is EAGVAQSPRYKIIEKRQSVAFWCNPISGHATLYWYQQILGQGPKLLIQFQNNGVVDDSQLPKDRFSAERLKGVDSTLKIQPAKLEDSAVYLCASGKRDRVHGYTFGSGTRLTVV.

CDR3 residues: CAISGAGGYTF. CDR3 DNA sequence: TGTGCCATCTCCGGGGCGGGGGGCTACACCTTC. The chain has TRBV10-3 and TRBJ1-2; D is perhaps TRBD1 (5 bases). The CDR3 runs 11 residues. The germline V gene encodes CDR1 ENHRY and CDR2 SYGVKD. V lost 8 bases, J lost 8 bases, and 12 bases lay in between.

This clonotype turned up a few times. The V gene is TRBV20-1, the J gene TRBJ2-7; TRBD2 might be the D (6 bases). Germline CDR1 is DFQATT and CDR2 is SNEGSKA (reference sequence). The CDR3 has 13 amino acids. As DNA, the CDR3 is TGCAGCGCCGGGAGCAGAGGCTCCTACGAGCAGTACTTC. Translation gives CSAGSRGSYEQYF.

CDR3 amino acids: CASSTDSSYEQYF. The CDR3 coding sequence is TGTGCCAGCAGCACCGACAGCTCCTACGAGCAGTACTTC. V usage is TRBV12-3 or TRBV12-4 and J usage is TRBJ2-7; D may be TRBD1 (5 bases). This CDR3 has 13 amino acids. The V and J ends lost 6 bases and 0 bases respectively, with 9 bases between them.

This clonotype was observed at least ten times. The chain combines TRBV7-2 with TRBJ2-7; 12 bases line up with TRBD2. V dropped 4 bases and J dropped 2; count of bases not matched to a gene: 6. Germline values: CDR1 SGHTA, CDR2 FQGNSA. The CDR3 runs 16 residues. The CDR3 loop is CASSSGLAGTTYEQYF. As DNA, the CDR3 is TGTGCCAGCAGCTCAGGACTAGCGGGAACCACCTACGAGCAGTACTTC. Drawing the rest from reference TRBV7-2 and TRBJ2-7, the complete variable domain is GAGVSQSPSNKVTEKGKDVELRCDPISGHTALYWYRQSLGQGLEFLIYFQGNSAPDKSGLPSDRFSAERTGGSVSTLTIQRTQQEDSAVYLCASSSGLAGTTYEQYFGPGTRLTVT.

This clonotype has at least ten counts. The CDR3 DNA follows: TGCAGCGTGGCGCTGGTGAGTTACGAGCAGTACTTC. It encodes CSVALVSYEQYF. This chain connects TRBV29-1 to TRBJ2-7; D gene unclear. V lost 6 bases, J lost 4 bases, and 13 bases lay in between. This CDR3 is 12 amino acids long. Germline assignment: CDR1 SQVTM and CDR2 ANQGSEA.

The chain links TRBV7-6 to TRBJ2-1; TRBD1 is a possible D gene (6 bases). The CDR3 is made up of 12 amino acids. V was trimmed by 5 bases and J by 9 bases, leaving 11 bases between them. Germline lookup yields CDR1 SGHVS and CDR2 FNYEAQ. CDR3 DNA sequence: TGTGCCAGCAGCACTCAGGGGACTGAGCAGTTCTTC. It yields the protein CASSTQGTEQFF.

There are many counts of this clonotype. This chain connects TRBV3-1 to TRBJ2-7; possible D gene TRBD2, 5 bases. The germline V gene has CDR1 LGHDT and CDR2 YNNKEL (reference sequence). Trimming shortened V by 1 base and J by 3 bases, and 10 bases separated the two germline ends. This CDR3 is built from 14 residues. The CDR3 protein is CASSQADGVYEQYF. DNA of the CDR3: TGTGCCAGCAGCCAAGCGGACGGGGTCTACGAGCAGTACTTC.

This clonotype has just a few counts. The chain recombines TRBV4-1 with TRBJ1-4, with D maybe TRBD1 (6 bases). The CDR3 has 19 residues. The V and J ends lost 0 bases and 0 bases respectively, with 17 bases between them. The germline V gene encodes CDR1 MGHRA and CDR2 YSYEKL. CDR3 region: CASSQDLGGAQATNEKLFF. The CDR3 DNA reads as TGCGCCAGCAGCCAAGATCTGGGGGGGGCCCAGGCAACTAATGAAAAACTGTTTTTT.

This clonotype occurred a few times. The chain combines TRBV13 with TRBJ2-5, with 9 bases identical to TRBD1. Germline-derived CDR1 and CDR2 are PRHDT and FYEKMQ (reference sequence). The junction had 6 bases not matched to a gene; V was cut back by 5 bases and J by 2 bases. The CDR3 length is 15 residues. The CDR3: CASSPRGQGQETQYF. As DNA, the CDR3 is TGTGCCAGCAGCCCAAGGGGACAGGGACAAGAGACCCAGTACTTC. The full variable domain, completed using reference TRBV13 and TRBJ2-5, is AAGVIQSPRHLIKEKRETATLKCYPIPRHDTVYWYQQGPGQDPQFLISFYEKMQSDKGSIPDRFSAQQFSDYHSELNMSSLELGDSALYFCASSPRGQGQETQYFGPGTRLLVL.

J is TRBJ2-5 and V is TRBV4-1; no definite D call. Deletions cut 4 bases from V and 2 bases from J, with 14 bases between. Germline CDR1 reads MGHRA; CDR2 reads YSYEKL. The CDR3 is 15 residues long. This CDR3 is CASSPTSQFQETQYF. CDR3 DNA sequence: TGCGCCAGCAGCCCGACTTCCCAGTTTCAAGAGACCCAGTACTTC.